A single sample gave rise to the 2 T cell receptor beta chains below, sequenced in a study of blood T cell repertoires in COVID-19. Clones were read by immunoSEQ multiplex PCR, and TCRdb kept only the in-frame ones, dropping some. The sample has about 160,000 clones, 90% seen once. Material: peripheral blood. The receptors were gathered from a man in his 60s with active or convalescent COVID-19.

The genes are TRBV25-1 and TRBJ2-1; 14 positions match TRBD2. This CDR3 spans 15 amino acids. J lost 7 bases, V lost 6 bases, and 5 bases had no gene match. Germline CDR1 is MGHDK and CDR2 is SYGVNS. The CDR3 here is CASSRLAGGLNEQFF. CDR3 bases: TGTGCCAGCAGCCGACTAGCGGGAGGGCTTAATGAGCAGTTCTTC. The full variable domain, with the rest looked up from reference TRBV25-1 and TRBJ2-1, is EADIYQTPRYLVIGTGKKITLECSQTMGHDKMYWYQQDPGMELHLIHYSYGVNSTEKGDLSSESTVSRIRTEHFPLTLESARPSHTSQYLCASSRLAGGLNEQFFGPGTRLTVL.

The genes are TRBV5-6 and TRBJ1-1; 10 positions match TRBD1. CDR1 and CDR2 (germline): SGHDT, YYEEEE. CDR3 length equals 13 residues. The V segment lost 4 bases and the J segment 11 bases; nucleotides outside the gene matches: 8. The CDR3 DNA follows: TGTGCCAGCAGCCCCTTGGGGACAGGGGAGGCTTTCTTT. Translation: CASSPLGTGEAFF.